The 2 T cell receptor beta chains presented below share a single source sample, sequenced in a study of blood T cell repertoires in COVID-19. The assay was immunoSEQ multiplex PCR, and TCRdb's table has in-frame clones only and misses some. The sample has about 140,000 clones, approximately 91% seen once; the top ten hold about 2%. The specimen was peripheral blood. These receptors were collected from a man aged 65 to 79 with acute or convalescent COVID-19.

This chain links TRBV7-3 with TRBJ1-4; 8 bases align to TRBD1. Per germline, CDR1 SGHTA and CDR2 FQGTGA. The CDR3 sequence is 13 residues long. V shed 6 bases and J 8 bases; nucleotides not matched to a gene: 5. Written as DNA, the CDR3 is TGTGCCAGCAGTTTCGGACAGGGCGAAAAACTGTTTTTT. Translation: CASSFGQGEKLFF.

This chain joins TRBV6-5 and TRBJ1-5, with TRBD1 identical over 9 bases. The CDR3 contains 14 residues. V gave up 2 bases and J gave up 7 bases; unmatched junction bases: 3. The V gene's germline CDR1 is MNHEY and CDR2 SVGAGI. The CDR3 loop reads CASSYTGQGQPQHF. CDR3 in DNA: TGTGCCAGCAGTTACACGGGACAGGGCCAGCCCCAGCATTTT.